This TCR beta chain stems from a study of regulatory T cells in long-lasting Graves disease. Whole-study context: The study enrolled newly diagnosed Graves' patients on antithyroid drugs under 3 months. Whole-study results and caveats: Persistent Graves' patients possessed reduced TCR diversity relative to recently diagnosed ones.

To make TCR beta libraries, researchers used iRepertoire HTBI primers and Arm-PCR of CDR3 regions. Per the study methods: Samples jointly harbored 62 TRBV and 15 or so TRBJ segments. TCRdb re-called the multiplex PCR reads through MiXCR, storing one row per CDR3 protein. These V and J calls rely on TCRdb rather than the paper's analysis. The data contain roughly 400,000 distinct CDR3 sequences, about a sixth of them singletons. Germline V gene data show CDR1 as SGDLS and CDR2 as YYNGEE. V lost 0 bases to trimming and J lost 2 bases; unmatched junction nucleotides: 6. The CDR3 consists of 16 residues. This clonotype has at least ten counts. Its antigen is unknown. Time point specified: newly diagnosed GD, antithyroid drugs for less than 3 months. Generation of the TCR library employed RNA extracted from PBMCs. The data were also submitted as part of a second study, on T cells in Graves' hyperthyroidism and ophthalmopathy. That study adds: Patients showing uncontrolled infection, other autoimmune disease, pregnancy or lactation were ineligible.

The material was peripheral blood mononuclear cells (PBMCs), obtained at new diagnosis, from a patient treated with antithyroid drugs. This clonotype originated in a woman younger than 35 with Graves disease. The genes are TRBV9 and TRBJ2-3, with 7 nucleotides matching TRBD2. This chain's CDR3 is CASSVDVGGPTDTQYF. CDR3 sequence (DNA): TGTGCCAGCAGCGTAGACGTGGGAGGGCCCACAGATACGCAGTATTTT. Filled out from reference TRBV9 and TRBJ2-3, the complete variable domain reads DSGVTQTPKHLITATGQRVTLRCSPRSGDLSVYWYQQSLDQGLQFLIQYYNGEERAKGNILERFSAQQFPDLHSELNLSSLELGDSALYFCASSVDVGGPTDTQYFGPGTRLTVL.